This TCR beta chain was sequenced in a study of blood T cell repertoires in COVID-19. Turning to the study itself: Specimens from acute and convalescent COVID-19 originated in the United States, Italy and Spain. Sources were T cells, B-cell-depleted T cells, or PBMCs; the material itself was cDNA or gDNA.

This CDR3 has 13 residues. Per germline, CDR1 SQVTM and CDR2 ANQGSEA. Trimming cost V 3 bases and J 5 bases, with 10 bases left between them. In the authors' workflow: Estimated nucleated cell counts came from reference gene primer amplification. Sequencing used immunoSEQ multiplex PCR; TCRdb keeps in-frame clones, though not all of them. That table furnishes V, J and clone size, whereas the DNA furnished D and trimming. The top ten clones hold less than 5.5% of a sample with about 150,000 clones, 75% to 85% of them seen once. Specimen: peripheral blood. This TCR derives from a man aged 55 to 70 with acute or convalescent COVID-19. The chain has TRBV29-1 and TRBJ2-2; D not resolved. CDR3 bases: TGCAGCGTTGAGGCAGCGCGGACCGGGGAGCTGTTTTTT. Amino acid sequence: CSVEAARTGELFF.